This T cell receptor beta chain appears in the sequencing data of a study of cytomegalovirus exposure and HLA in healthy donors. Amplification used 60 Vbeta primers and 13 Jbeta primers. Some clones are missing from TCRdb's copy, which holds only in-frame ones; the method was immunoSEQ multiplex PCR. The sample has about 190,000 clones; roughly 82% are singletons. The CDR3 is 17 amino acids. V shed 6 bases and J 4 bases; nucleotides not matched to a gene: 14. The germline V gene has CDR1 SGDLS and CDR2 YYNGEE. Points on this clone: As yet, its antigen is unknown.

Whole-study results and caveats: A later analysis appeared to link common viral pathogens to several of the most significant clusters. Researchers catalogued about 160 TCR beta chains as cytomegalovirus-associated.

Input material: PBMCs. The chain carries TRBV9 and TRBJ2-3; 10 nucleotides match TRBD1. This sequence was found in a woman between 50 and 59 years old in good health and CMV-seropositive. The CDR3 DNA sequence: TGTGCCAGCAACAATAATTACCGGGACAGGGGCGCAGATACGCAGTATTTT. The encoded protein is CASNNNYRDRGADTQYF. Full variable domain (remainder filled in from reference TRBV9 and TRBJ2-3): DSGVTQTPKHLITATGQRVTLRCSPRSGDLSVYWYQQSLDQGLQFLIQYYNGEERAKGNILERFSAQQFPDLHSELNLSSLELGDSALYFCASNNNYRDRGADTQYFGPGTRLTVL.